These 20 T cell receptor beta chains share one sample of origin, sequenced in a study of neurological immune-mediated disorders. Each CDR3 protein gets one entry after TCRdb re-called the 5' RACE reads with MiXCR. Here the sample spans about 46,000 distinct CDR3 sequences, 1.9% being singletons. Material for sequencing was PBMCs. These receptors originate from a woman aged 40 to 50 with multiple sclerosis.

Ten or more counts support this clonotype. The V call is TRBV5-1, the J call TRBJ2-3; 8 bases match TRBD2. The V and J ends lost 0 bases and 4 bases, in that order; junction bases with no gene match: 7. Germline lookup yields CDR1 SGHRS and CDR2 YFSETQ. This CDR3 has 16 amino acids. The CDR3 DNA follows: TGCGCCAGCAGCTTGGCGGTAGCGGGGCGATCAGATACGCAGTATTTT. This encodes CASSLAVAGRSDTQYF.

This clonotype has ten or more counts. This chain links TRBV20-1 with TRBJ2-1, with 9 bases lining up with TRBD2. The germline CDR1 and CDR2 sequences are DFQATT and SNEGSKA (reference sequence). The CDR3 is 14 residues long. The ends lost 4 bases at V and 6 bases at J; junction bases unmatched: 7. This CDR3 reads CSATAGGPGNEQFF. As DNA, the CDR3 is TGCAGTGCTACCGCGGGGGGGCCGGGCAATGAGCAGTTCTTC.

This clonotype showed up many times. The V and J genes are TRBV7-2 and TRBJ1-1; D unresolved. Trimming cost V 2 bases and J 1 base, with 8 bases left between them. The CDR3 runs to 14 residues. CDR1 is SGHTA and CDR2 is FQGNSA in the germline V gene. CDR3 bases: TGTGCCAGCAGCTTAAGACGGACGAACACTGAAGCTTTCTTT. Its translation: CASSLRRTNTEAFF.

This clonotype was counted ten times or more. This chain uses TRBV25-1 with TRBJ2-1; 10 bases line up with TRBD1. Germline-derived CDR1 and CDR2 are MGHDK and SYGVNS. V gave up 7 bases and J gave up 11 bases; unmatched junction bases: 2. The CDR3 consists of 11 residues. In DNA form, the CDR3 reads TGTGCCAGCAACGACAGGGGGCAGCAGTTCTTC. Translated, it gives CASNDRGQQFF.

This clonotype was detected ten times or more. This chain uses TRBV5-5 with TRBJ2-3; 11 bases match TRBD1. V lost 4 bases to trimming and J lost 5 bases; unmatched junction nucleotides: 9. The CDR3 is 16 residues long. In germline, CDR1 is SGHKS, CDR2 YYEKEE (reference sequence). The CDR3 DNA reads TGTGCCAGCAGCACAGGGACAGGGGGATTACGAGATACGCAGTATTTT. It specifies CASSTGTGGLRDTQYF.

This clonotype came up a few times. The chain couples TRBV18 to TRBJ1-3; TRBD1 matches at 8 bases. This CDR3 is 17 amino acids long. Germline V CDR1 and CDR2: KGHSH, LQKENI. Trimming at V came to 4 bases and at J to 0 bases, leaving 8 bases not matched to a gene. The CDR3 DNA follows: TGTGCCAGCTCACTCTTCGGACAGGGCCTCTCTGGAAACACCATATATTTT. As protein: CASSLFGQGLSGNTIYF.

This clonotype has ten or more counts. This chain connects TRBV20-1 to TRBJ2-7; D is undetermined. V dropped 0 bases and J dropped 0 bases, with 9 bases sitting between them. CDR1 and CDR2 from the germline V gene are DFQATT and SNEGSKA (reference sequence). This CDR3 is built from 14 residues. CDR3 loop: CSARDSGHSYEQYF. The CDR3 bases are TGCAGTGCTAGAGATAGTGGGCACTCCTACGAGCAGTACTTC.

This clonotype has a count of ten or more. The chain combines TRBV9 with TRBJ2-7; 8 nucleotides match TRBD2. V lost 4 bases, J lost 1 base, and 7 bases stayed unmatched. This CDR3 comprises 15 residues. The germline V gene has CDR1 SGDLS and CDR2 YYNGEE. CDR3 in amino acids: CASSTSGGQSYEQYF. CDR3 DNA sequence: TGTGCCAGCAGCACCAGCGGGGGCCAGTCCTACGAGCAGTACTTC. Based on the CDR3 plus reference TRBV9 and TRBJ2-7, the full variable domain is DSGVTQTPKHLITATGQRVTLRCSPRSGDLSVYWYQQSLDQGLQFLIQYYNGEERAKGNILERFSAQQFPDLHSELNLSSLELGDSALYFCASSTSGGQSYEQYFGPGTRLTVT.

This clonotype was counted only a few times. Because the CDR3 is missing its conserved closing phenylalanine or tryptophan, this is likely a read error. The chain links TRBV15 to TRBJ1-4; 7 positions agree with TRBD1. This CDR3 is built from 14 residues. The germline V gene has CDR1 LNHNV and CDR2 YYDKDF (reference sequence). After removal of 5 bases from V and 6 bases from J, the junction contained 6 bases not matched to a gene. The CDR3 DNA sequence: TGTGCCACCAGCGGCCGGGACAGCTATGAAAAACTGTTTGTT. Protein: CATSGRDSYEKLFV.

In this sample, this clonotype turned up many times. The gene calls are TRBV11-3 and TRBJ1-1; D not resolved. CDR3 size: 15 residues. V was cut by 2 bases and J by 4 bases, with 14 bases left in between. Germline V gene sequence: CDR1 SGHNT, CDR2 YENEEA. The chain's CDR3 is CASSLSYGVGTEAFF. The CDR3 DNA is TGTGCCAGCAGCTTAAGTTACGGGGTAGGCACTGAAGCTTTCTTT.

This clonotype has ten or more counts. The V gene is TRBV5-1, the J gene TRBJ1-1; D ambiguous. V lost 3 bases and J 8 bases, leaving 17 bases between the germline ends. The germline V gene encodes CDR1 SGHRS and CDR2 YFSETQ. The CDR3 contains 14 residues. CDR3 sequence (DNA): TGCGCCAGCAGCTCGGGCTCCGGGGAGGTAGAAGCTTTCTTT. Amino acids: CASSSGSGEVEAFF.

There are many counts of this clonotype. This rearrangement joins TRBV3-1 to TRBJ2-3; D gene unclear. The CDR3 contains 11 residues. CDR1 is LGHDT, CDR2 YNNKEL, per germline (reference sequence). V was trimmed by 6 bases and J by 2 bases, leaving 3 bases between them. The CDR3 reads CASSTTDTQYF. DNA for the CDR3: TGTGCCAGCAGTACCACAGATACGCAGTATTTT.

This clonotype has ten or more counts. The gene calls are TRBV7-9 and TRBJ1-1; possibly TRBD1 for D (5 bases). The CDR3 consists of 15 residues. Germline lookup yields CDR1 SEHNR and CDR2 FQNEAQ (reference sequence). V was shortened by 5 bases and J by 0 bases, with 13 bases between the two germline ends. This CDR3 is CASSPRGDLNTEAFF. As DNA, the CDR3 is TGTGCCAGCAGCCCTCGGGGGGATTTGAACACTGAAGCTTTCTTT.

This clonotype has a count of ten or more. The rearrangement uses TRBV5-1 and TRBJ2-1; 8 nucleotides match TRBD1. Germline V gene sequence: CDR1 SGHRS, CDR2 YFSETQ. Trimming cost V 7 bases and J 7 bases; bases outside gene matches: 13. The CDR3 is 15 residues long. CDR3 coding DNA: TGCGCCAGCTGCCCTCAGGGGGCGGTTACTAATGAGCAGTTCTTC. It yields the protein CASCPQGAVTNEQFF. The full variable domain, its missing parts supplied by reference TRBV5-1 and TRBJ2-1, is KAGVTQTPRYLIKTRGQQVTLSCSPISGHRSVSWYQQTPGQGLQFLFEYFSETQRNKGNFPGRFSGRQFSNSRSEMNVSTLELGDSALYLCASCPQGAVTNEQFFGPGTRLTVL.

This clonotype was seen repeatedly, ten times or more. This rearrangement joins TRBV20-1 to TRBJ1-2, with TRBD1 identical over 7 bases. CDR1 and CDR2 (germline): DFQATT, SNEGSKA (reference sequence). Trimming took 0 bases from V and 4 from J; bases not matched to a gene: 5. CDR3 size: 14 residues. The CDR3 spells CSARDQGGGYGYTF. The CDR3 DNA reads TGCAGTGCTAGAGATCAAGGGGGCGGCTATGGCTACACCTTC.

This clonotype has a count of ten or more. The chain uses TRBV6-6 and TRBJ2-2; D call uncertain. This CDR3 contains 14 residues. The germline V gene has CDR1 MNHNY and CDR2 SVGAGI (reference sequence). Trimming cost V 0 bases and J 5 bases, with 7 bases left between them. The CDR3 loop is CASSYSRPTGELFF. DNA for the CDR3: TGTGCCAGCAGTTACTCCCGCCCGACCGGGGAGCTGTTTTTT.

This clonotype was seen ten or more times. The chain couples TRBV5-1 to TRBJ2-7; 10 nucleotides align to TRBD1. Unmatched junction bases numbered 8, after V lost 8 bases and J lost 3 bases. Germline lookup yields CDR1 SGHRS and CDR2 YFSETQ. The CDR3 is made up of 14 amino acids. This CDR3 reads CARPPGQGNYEQYF. The CDR3 DNA sequence: TGCGCCAGACCGCCGGGACAGGGGAACTACGAGCAGTACTTC.

This clonotype was detected many times. The V and J genes are TRBV10-3 and TRBJ2-7; D is perhaps TRBD1 (5 bases). The CDR3 loop spans 16 amino acids. V was pared by 4 bases and J by 0 bases, with 16 bases between. Germline V lookup: CDR1 ENHRY, CDR2 SYGVKD. The CDR3 protein is CAISGKRVGVSYEQYF. The CDR3 nucleotides read TGTGCCATCAGTGGGAAAAGAGTAGGGGTCTCCTACGAGCAGTACTTC.

This clonotype was recorded at least ten times. The chain couples TRBV20-1 to TRBJ2-2; D gene unclear. There are 15 residues in the CDR3. Germline CDR1 DFQATT, CDR2 SNEGSKA (reference sequence). V lost 6 bases and J 1 base, leaving 15 bases between the germline ends. CDR3 sequence reads: CSAPVATRNTGELFF. The CDR3 DNA reads as TGCAGTGCCCCCGTGGCAACGAGGAACACCGGGGAGCTGTTTTTT.

At least ten counts were recorded for this clonotype. The chain is built from TRBV20-1 and TRBJ2-3, with D tentatively TRBD1 (5 bases). CDR1 and CDR2 (germline): DFQATT, SNEGSKA (reference sequence). The V end was cut by 8 bases, the J end by 4 bases, with 16 bases between. The length of the CDR3 is 13 residues. The CDR3, as DNA: TGCAGTTTCATCCTGGCAGGGCCAGATACGCAGTATTTT. It codes for CSFILAGPDTQYF.